The source of this TCR beta chain is a study of blood T cell repertoires in COVID-19. V dropped 7 bases and J dropped 4; count of bases not matched to a gene: 3. The CDR3 has 14 residues. CDR1 is LNHDA, CDR2 SQIVND, per germline (reference sequence). The table came from immunoSEQ multiplex PCR; TCRdb's copy has only in-frame clones and leaves some out. The sample consists of 300,000 to 350,000 clones, nearly 90% of them appearing once. The sample consisted of PBMCs or T cells enriched from blood (not recorded which). This TCR came from a woman aged 18-35 years with acute COVID-19. V and J are TRBV19 and TRBJ2-2; TRBD1 matches 10 bases. The CDR3 region has the DNA TGTGCCAGTATGTGGACAGGGGGCACCGGGGAGCTGTTTTTT. Translation: CASMWTGGTGELFF.